This TCR beta chain was retrieved from a study of neurological immune-mediated disorders. 5'RACE employing 10-nucleotide random UMIs yielded the cDNA. A single record per CDR3 protein comes from TCRdb applying MiXCR to the 5' RACE reads. The sample holds roughly 36,000 distinct CDR3 sequences, approximately 14% seen once. This clonotype has at least ten counts. Germline V CDR1 and CDR2: SGHTA, FQGNSA. The CDR3 is 14 amino acids. V lost 2 bases to trimming and J lost 2 bases, with 9 bases between them. The gene calls are TRBV7-2 and TRBJ1-1; D remains ambiguous. The receptor was derived from a woman aged 50 to 60 with HTLV-1-associated myelopathy (HAM/TSP). The sample was PBMCs. The CDR3 nucleotides read TGTGCCAGCAGCTTATTCCCGGACAACACTGAAGCTTTCTTT. This translates into CASSLFPDNTEAFF.